This T cell receptor beta chain was obtained from a study of T cells in localized non-small cell lung cancer. The CDR3 sequence is 14 residues long. CDR1 and CDR2 (germline): ENHRY, SYGVKD. V was pared by 3 bases and J by 5 bases, with 10 bases between. With regard to this clone: Its antigen is still unknown.

Clones were read by immunoSEQ multiplex PCR, and TCRdb kept only the in-frame ones, dropping some. The sample holds about 72,000 clones, approximately 84% seen once. Points from the study as a whole: In uninvolved adjacent lung, T cell clonality reached its highest value, exceeding tumor. Sequence data derive from only one tumor region, so heterogeneity remains possible. Longer overall survival associated with higher blood T cell density; shorter survival with higher adjacent-lung clonality. Median detection of top 100 tumor clones in adjacent lung was 57 clones.

This TCR was recovered from a female donor of 60 years or more with stage I lung adenocarcinoma. The chain has TRBV10-3 and TRBJ2-2, with D uncertain. The source material was peripheral blood, sampled before any cancer treatment. CDR3 coding DNA: TGTGCCATCAGTGACTACCCCGGGACCGGGGAGCTGTTTTTT. It codes for CAISDYPGTGELFF.